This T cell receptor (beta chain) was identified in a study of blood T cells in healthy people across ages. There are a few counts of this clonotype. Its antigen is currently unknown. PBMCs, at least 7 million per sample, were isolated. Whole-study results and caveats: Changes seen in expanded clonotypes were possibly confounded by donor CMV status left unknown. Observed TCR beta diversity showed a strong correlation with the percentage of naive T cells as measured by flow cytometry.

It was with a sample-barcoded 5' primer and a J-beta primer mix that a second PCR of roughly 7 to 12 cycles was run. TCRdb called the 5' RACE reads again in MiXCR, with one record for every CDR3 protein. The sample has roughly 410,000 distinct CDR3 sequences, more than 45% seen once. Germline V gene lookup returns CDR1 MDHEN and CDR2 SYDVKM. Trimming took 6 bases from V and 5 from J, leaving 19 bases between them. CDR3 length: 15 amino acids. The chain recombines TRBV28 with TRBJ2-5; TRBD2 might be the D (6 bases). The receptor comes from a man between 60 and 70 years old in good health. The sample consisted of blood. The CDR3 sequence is CASRPLGGGGETQYF. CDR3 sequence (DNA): TGTGCCAGCAGACCCCTGGGCGGCGGAGGGGAGACCCAGTACTTC.